A single sample gave rise to the 23 T cell receptor beta chains below, sequenced in a study of neurological immune-mediated disorders. TCRdb reprocessed the 5' RACE reads with MiXCR, giving one entry per CDR3 protein. In the table there are 40,000 or so distinct CDR3 sequences, around 14% of which are singletons. The sequencing sample was made of PBMCs. The source of these receptors is a woman aged 50 to 65 with HTLV-1-associated myelopathy (HAM/TSP).

The CDR3 DNA is TGTGCCACCAGCGAGACCCTTGGGAGCACAGATACGCAGTATTTT. It translates to CATSETLGSTDTQYF. The V and J genes are TRBV15 and TRBJ2-3; D unclear. With 5 bases removed from V and 0 bases from J, the gap between germline ends came to 12 bases. This CDR3 contains 15 residues. Per the germline V gene, CDR1 is LNHNV and CDR2 is YYDKDF (reference sequence).

In its sample, this clonotype was seen many times. The rearrangement links TRBV5-6 to TRBJ1-1, with unresolved D. Germline assignment: CDR1 SGHDT and CDR2 YYEEEE. Trimming took 5 bases from V and 0 from J, leaving 8 bases between them. CDR3 length: 13 residues. The CDR3 reads CASRREMNTEAFF. In DNA form, the CDR3 reads TGTGCCAGCAGGCGAGAGATGAACACTGAAGCTTTCTTT.

This clonotype was seen repeatedly, ten times or more. The rearrangement links TRBV5-5 to TRBJ1-2; D gene unclear. Deletions cut 0 bases from V and 3 bases from J, with 12 bases between. The germline gives CDR1 SGHKS, CDR2 YYEKEE (reference sequence). The CDR3 sequence is 15 residues long. The CDR3 DNA follows: TGTGCCAGCAGCTTGGCTAACCGCGGGGACTATGGCTACACCTTC. Encoded protein: CASSLANRGDYGYTF.

This clonotype showed up many times. This sequence joins TRBV5-1 and TRBJ1-4, with D possibly matching TRBD1 (5 bases). V was trimmed by 0 bases and J by 0 bases, leaving 6 bases between them. The CDR3 sequence is 15 residues long. Germline assignment: CDR1 SGHRS and CDR2 YFSETQ. The CDR3 protein is CASSLAGATNEKLFF. In nucleotides, the CDR3 is TGCGCCAGCAGCTTGGCGGGGGCAACTAATGAAAAACTGTTTTTT.

This clonotype was seen at least ten times. The chain combines TRBV9 with TRBJ1-6, with 9 bases fitting TRBD1. Trimming cost V 3 bases and J 9 bases; bases outside gene matches: 4. Per the germline V gene, CDR1 is SGDLS and CDR2 is YYNGEE. The CDR3 has 14 residues. In DNA, the CDR3 is TGTGCCAGCAGCGCTACAGGGGGCAGTTCACCCCTCCACTTT. This gives the protein CASSATGGSSPLHF. Supplemented by reference TRBV9 and TRBJ1-6, the full variable domain reads DSGVTQTPKHLITATGQRVTLRCSPRSGDLSVYWYQQSLDQGLQFLIQYYNGEERAKGNILERFSAQQFPDLHSELNLSSLELGDSALYFCASSATGGSSPLHFGNGTRLTVT.

This clonotype has a count of ten or more. The J gene is TRBJ2-1, the V gene TRBV5-1; 8 nucleotides line up with TRBD1. CDR1 is SGHRS, CDR2 YFSETQ, per germline. The CDR3 consists of 17 residues. J was trimmed by 3 bases and V by 4 bases; bases with no gene match: 12. CDR3 sequence: CASSARTGRRDYNEQFF. CDR3 sequence (DNA): TGCGCCAGCAGCGCTCGGACAGGGCGCCGAGACTACAATGAGCAGTTCTTC.

This clonotype was recorded at least ten times. V and J are TRBV7-2 and TRBJ1-5; the D is unclear. Germline V gene data show CDR1 as SGHTA and CDR2 as FQGNSA. This CDR3 is built from 15 residues. The V gene lost 5 bases and the J gene lost 4 bases, with 15 bases spanning the gap. CDR3 residues: CASSPGYSLNQPQHF. The CDR3, as DNA: TGTGCCAGCAGCCCGGGCTACAGTCTAAATCAGCCCCAGCATTTT.

This clonotype came up many times. The rearrangement uses TRBV28 and TRBJ2-7, with no clear D. Trimming pared 4 bases from V and 4 bases from J, leaving 8 bases between. Germline V gene sequence: CDR1 MDHEN, CDR2 SYDVKM. The CDR3 is 12 residues long. The DNA of the CDR3 is TGTGCCAGCAGTTCCGAACGATACGAGCAGTACGTC. It is translated as CASSSERYEQYV.

This clonotype showed up many times. This chain links TRBV10-3 with TRBJ2-2; D gene ambiguous. The CDR3 loop spans 13 amino acids. The V and J ends lost 7 bases and 6 bases respectively, with 12 bases between them. Germline V gene data show CDR1 as ENHRY and CDR2 as SYGVKD. The CDR3 bases are TGTGCCATCAAAGAAGGCCAAGCCGGGGAGCTGTTTTTT. Protein sequence: CAIKEGQAGELFF.

This clonotype has ten or more counts. This chain connects TRBV20-1 to TRBJ2-6; D uncertain. The CDR3 consists of 16 residues. Trimming pared 0 bases from V and 0 bases from J, leaving 9 bases between. The germline gives CDR1 DFQATT, CDR2 SNEGSKA (reference sequence). CDR3 amino acids: CSARDARPSGANVLTF. DNA for the CDR3: TGCAGTGCTAGAGATGCCCGGCCCTCTGGGGCCAACGTCCTGACTTTC.

This clonotype was counted at least ten times. The chain has TRBV6-5 and TRBJ1-1; D gene unclear. V lost 4 bases and J 0 bases, leaving 15 bases between the germline ends. The CDR3 consists of 16 residues. Per germline, CDR1 MNHEY and CDR2 SVGAGI. The CDR3 DNA sequence: TGTGCCAGCAGTTTTGATTTAGCCCTAATGAACACTGAAGCTTTCTTT. This encodes CASSFDLALMNTEAFF.

This clonotype was seen at least ten times. The DNA for the CDR3 is TGCAGTGCTAGGTTGTCAGCGCCAGGTCGGGTTTCCTACGAGCAGTACTTC. Amino acid sequence: CSARLSAPGRVSYEQYF. This sequence joins TRBV20-1 and TRBJ2-7, with D uncertain. The CDR3 runs 17 residues. The V gene's germline CDR1 is DFQATT and CDR2 SNEGSKA (reference sequence). Trimming left V 3 bases short and J 1 base short, with 22 bases between.

The rearrangement links TRBV30 to TRBJ2-7; D uncertain. Germline V gene lookup returns CDR1 GTSNPN and CDR2 SVGIG (reference sequence). Trimming took 4 bases from V and 10 from J, leaving 11 bases between them. The CDR3 is made up of 10 amino acids. The CDR3 region has the DNA TGTGCCTGGAACCCTTCGGCTCAGTACGTC. Its translation is CAWNPSAQYV.

This clonotype was observed once. The chain carries TRBV6-1 and TRBJ2-3; no reliable D call. The V end was cut by 5 bases, the J end by 5 bases, with 14 bases between. The CDR3 consists of 14 residues. CDR1 MNHNS and CDR2 SASEGT come from the germline V gene. As DNA, the CDR3 is TGTGCCAGCAGTTCTCAGACGGGTGGAGATACGCAGTATTTT. Its protein is CASSSQTGGDTQYF.

This clonotype was seen repeatedly, ten times or more. The chain joins TRBV5-1 to TRBJ2-3; D unclear. Germline V lookup: CDR1 SGHRS, CDR2 YFSETQ. The CDR3 loop spans 15 amino acids. The V and J ends lost 0 bases and 2 bases respectively, with 10 bases between them. The CDR3 DNA reads TGCGCCAGCAGCTTGGCCACGAGAACCACAGATACGCAGTATTTT. Translating it yields CASSLATRTTDTQYF.

This clonotype was detected many times. The V call is TRBV15, the J call TRBJ2-3; 11 bases match TRBD2. This CDR3 has 16 residues. CDR1 is LNHNV and CDR2 is YYDKDF in the germline V gene (reference sequence). V was clipped by 0 bases and J by 2 bases; unmatched bases: 1. As DNA, the CDR3 is TGTGCCACCAGCAGAGAGACTAGCGGGGCCACAGATACGCAGTATTTT. Protein product: CATSRETSGATDTQYF. Filled out from reference TRBV15 and TRBJ2-3, the complete variable domain reads DAMVIQNPRYQVTQFGKPVTLSCSQTLNHNVMYWYQQKSSQAPKLLFHYYDKDFNNEADTPDNFQSRRPNTSFCFLDIRSPGLGDTAMYLCATSRETSGATDTQYFGPGTRLTVL.

This clonotype was found many times. The chain links TRBV28 to TRBJ1-1; the D gene is possibly TRBD1 (5 bases). The germline V gene encodes CDR1 MDHEN and CDR2 SYDVKM. Trimming removed 3 bases at V and 7 bases at J, with 18 bases between. CDR3 length equals 15 residues. In nucleotides, the CDR3 is TGTGCCAGCAGTTTTCTGGGACGGGGTCCCGTTGAAGCTTTCTTT. This gives the protein CASSFLGRGPVEAFF.

For this clonotype: Germline is not matched at one junction end, which may reflect a read error. V gene TRBV3-1 combines with J gene TRBJ1-6; D unclear. Germline CDR1 is LGHDT and CDR2 is YNNKEL (reference sequence). This CDR3 is 13 amino acids long. This chain's CDR3 is CASIQGGNSPIHF. The CDR3 DNA sequence: TGTGCCAGCATCCAAGGAGGGAATTCACCCATCCACTTT.

This clonotype was picked up many times. The chain combines TRBV3-1 with TRBJ1-1; D is perhaps TRBD1 (6 bases). V lost 5 bases to trimming and J lost 11 bases, with 21 bases between them. The CDR3 consists of 14 residues. Germline-derived CDR1 and CDR2 are LGHDT and YNNKEL (reference sequence). The CDR3 protein is CASSNRDRPGTAFF. For the CDR3, the DNA is TGTGCCAGCAGCAATCGCGACAGGCCCGGCACGGCTTTCTTT.

This clonotype was recorded at least ten times. The CDR3 DNA is TGCGCCAGCAGCCTAAAACATCGGGGCACTGAAGCTTTCTTT. Its translation: CASSLKHRGTEAFF. The gene calls are TRBV5-1 and TRBJ1-1; D unresolved. With 4 bases removed from V and 4 bases from J, the gap between germline ends came to 14 bases. The CDR3 runs to 14 residues. CDR1 SGHRS and CDR2 YFSETQ come from the germline V gene.

This clonotype was seen many times. The chain has TRBV6-5 and TRBJ1-2, with a tentative D call TRBD1 (5 bases). Germline V gives CDR1 MNHEY, CDR2 SVGAGI. V lost 6 bases to trimming and J lost 4 bases, with 9 bases between them. The CDR3 is 12 amino acids. CDR3 residues: CASRQTVYGYTF. As DNA, the CDR3 is TGTGCCAGCAGGCAGACAGTCTATGGCTACACCTTC.

There are many counts of this clonotype. The CDR3 region is CASSSHENRGIATPLHF. CDR3 bases: TGTGCCAGCAGCTCCCACGAAAACAGGGGGATAGCAACACCCCTCCACTTT. The J gene is TRBJ1-6, the V gene TRBV7-9, with TRBD1 matching over 8 bases. The CDR3 length is 17 residues. CDR1 and CDR2 from the germline V gene are SEHNR and FQNEAQ (reference sequence). V was clipped by 4 bases and J by 11 bases; unmatched bases: 16.

This clonotype was recorded at least ten times. V is TRBV6-5 and J is TRBJ2-1; the D gene is possibly TRBD1 (7 bases). Germline V gene lookup returns CDR1 MNHEY and CDR2 SVGAGI. The CDR3 is 16 amino acids. The germline V and J ends were trimmed by 10 bases and 6 bases, with 25 bases remaining between them. The CDR3 loop reads CATQGGGPITSNEQFF. CDR3 nucleotide sequence: TGTGCCACCCAGGGGGGTGGCCCCATAACTTCCAATGAGCAGTTCTTC.